The text below deals with one TCR beta chain. This sample is part of a study of cytomegalovirus exposure and HLA in healthy donors. PCR was performed using 60 Vbeta and 13 Jbeta primers. Clones were read by immunoSEQ multiplex PCR, and TCRdb kept only the in-frame ones, dropping some. Its table lists some 70,000 clones. The CDR3 contains 15 residues. The germline CDR1 and CDR2 sequences are MNHNS and SASEGT. V gave up 2 bases and J gave up 3 bases; unmatched junction bases: 5. The V call is TRBV6-1, the J call TRBJ2-7, with TRBD2 matching 9 bases. Source material: PBMCs. The TCR sequence derives from a middle-aged man in good health and CMV-seronegative. DNA for the CDR3: TGTGCCAGCAGTGAAAATAGCGGGGGCTTCTACGAGCAGTACTTC. Protein sequence: CASSENSGGFYEQYF.